The 14 T cell receptor beta chains presented below share a single source sample, sequenced in a study of human T cells and chemical hapten exposure. TCRdb redid the calling of the RACE reads with MiXCR, one entry per CDR3 protein. The table has tens of thousands of distinct CDR3 sequences, nearly 10% seen once. Time point defined: pre-sensitization, week 0. Regarding treatment: therapeutic diphenylcyclopropenone sensitization with weekly scalp DPC. This sample comprised whole blood, obtained in connection with sensitization to the hapten diphenylcyclopropenone (DPC). These receptors originate from a middle-aged woman with alopecia areata. Some clones in this sample may be carry-over from other donors' samples.

This clonotype has a handful of counts. The chain has TRBV10-3 and TRBJ2-3; D is ambiguous. This CDR3 contains 12 residues. V lost 1 base to trimming and J lost 6 bases, with 5 bases between them. Germline assignment: CDR1 ENHRY and CDR2 SYGVKD. CDR3 in amino acids: CAISELDDTQYF. The DNA of the CDR3 is TGTGCCATCAGTGAGTTAGATGATACGCAGTATTTT.

The sample holds many counts of this clonotype. The rearrangement links TRBV4-1 to TRBJ1-2; TRBD1 agrees at 9 bases. The CDR3 loop spans 14 amino acids. The V gene's germline CDR1 is MGHRA and CDR2 YSYEKL. Trimming took 0 bases from V and 5 from J; bases not matched to a gene: 1. CDR3 residues: CASSQEQGAYGYTF. Here the CDR3 DNA reads TGCGCCAGCAGCCAAGAACAGGGGGCTTATGGCTACACCTTC.

This clonotype came up a few times. This chain uses TRBV6-6 with TRBJ1-4, with no clear D. This CDR3 is built from 11 residues. Looked up from germline, CDR1 is MNHNY and CDR2 is SVGAGI (reference sequence). V was clipped by 6 bases and J by 8 bases, with 7 bases between them. The CDR3 DNA reads TGTGCCAGCAGCCAATACGAAAAACTGTTTTTT. Protein: CASSQYEKLFF.

The V gene is TRBV4-3, the J gene TRBJ2-6; D gene ambiguous. This CDR3 spans 15 amino acids. Germline CDR1 and CDR2: LGHNA and YSLEER. V shed 1 base and J shed 1 base, with 5 bases lying between them. The CDR3 DNA is TGCGCCAGCAGCCAAGCTCAATCTGGGGCCAACGTCCTGACTTTC. Its translation: CASSQAQSGANVLTF.

This clonotype was picked up a small number of times. V and J are TRBV27 and TRBJ1-6, with a tentative D call TRBD1 (5 bases). In germline, CDR1 is MNHEY, CDR2 SMNVEV (reference sequence). This CDR3 has 15 residues. With 5 bases removed from V and 6 bases from J, the gap between germline ends came to 14 bases. CDR3 in DNA: TGTGCCAGCAGTCTAGGGGTGGCCGTTAATTCACCCCTCCACTTT. This encodes CASSLGVAVNSPLHF.

This clonotype was observed at least ten times. V is TRBV6-5 and J is TRBJ2-3, with D perhaps TRBD2 (6 bases). Trimming shortened V by 2 bases and J by 2 bases, and 14 bases separated the two germline ends. The CDR3 length is 16 residues. CDR1 and CDR2 (germline): MNHEY, SVGAGI. The CDR3 spells CASSYPRSGDTDTQYF. As DNA, the CDR3 is TGTGCCAGCAGTTACCCGCGTAGCGGAGACACAGATACGCAGTATTTT.

The V call is TRBV7-9, the J call TRBJ2-5; D call uncertain. Germline CDR1 reads SEHNR; CDR2 reads FQNEAQ (reference sequence). V was trimmed by 3 bases and J by 2 bases, leaving 13 bases between them. The CDR3 runs to 15 residues. The CDR3 nucleotides read TGTGCCAGCAGCTTCGTCCCCGCCGATCAAGAGACCCAGTACTTC. Amino acid sequence: CASSFVPADQETQYF.

This clonotype was detected ten times or more. The chain carries TRBV4-3 and TRBJ2-5; D remains unclear. This CDR3 region has 14 residues. Germline assignment: CDR1 LGHNA and CDR2 YSLEER. V was trimmed by 1 base and J by 4 bases, leaving 10 bases between them. The CDR3 is CASSQGIGIETQYF. The CDR3 bases are TGCGCCAGCAGCCAAGGGATAGGTATAGAGACCCAGTACTTC.

This clonotype was detected many times. V and J are TRBV7-8 and TRBJ1-2, with D uncertain. This CDR3 region has 17 residues. Germline loops: CDR1 SGHVS, CDR2 FQNEAQ. V lost 3 bases, J lost 2 bases, and 19 bases lay in between. CDR3 DNA sequence: TGTGCCAGCAGCTTTCTTTTTAGCAACAGTATGAACTATGGCTACACCTTC. Its protein product is CASSFLFSNSMNYGYTF.

The chain joins TRBV29-1 to TRBJ1-1; D not resolved. The CDR3 consists of 12 residues. V shed 3 bases and J shed 5 bases, with 10 bases lying between them. Germline V gene sequence: CDR1 SQVTM, CDR2 ANQGSEA. As DNA, the CDR3 is TGCAGCGTTGAGAGTCTGGGGACTGAAGCTTTCTTT. This gives the protein CSVESLGTEAFF.

This clonotype was found many times. The V gene is TRBV2, the J gene TRBJ2-2; D is unclear. Germline CDR1 reads SNHLY; CDR2 reads FYNNEI. V was clipped by 4 bases and J by 5 bases, with 5 bases between them. There are 12 residues in the CDR3. The CDR3 is CASSGNTGELFF. In DNA, the CDR3 is TGTGCCAGCAGTGGTAATACCGGGGAGCTGTTTTTT.

This clonotype has at least ten counts. This chain joins TRBV4-3 and TRBJ2-7; 8 bases map to TRBD1. Looked up from germline, CDR1 is LGHNA and CDR2 is YSLEER. The CDR3 covers 14 residues. After removal of 0 bases from V and 3 bases from J, the junction contained 1 base not matched to a gene. CDR3 loop: CASSQEQGGYEQYF. DNA of the CDR3: TGCGCCAGCAGCCAAGAACAGGGGGGCTACGAGCAGTACTTC.

This clonotype was counted ten times or more. This sequence joins TRBV20-1 and TRBJ2-5; the D gene is possibly TRBD2 (6 bases). The CDR3 consists of 17 residues. The germline gives CDR1 DFQATT, CDR2 SNEGSKA (reference sequence). Between the trimmed V and J ends, which lost 0 bases and 1 base, there was a span of 18 bases. The CDR3 DNA is TGCAGTGCTAGAGATCCTTTGTACGGGAGTAGCCAAGAGACCCAGTACTTC. It is translated as CSARDPLYGSSQETQYF.

This clonotype was detected many times. The chain recombines TRBV28 with TRBJ2-7; tentatively, D is TRBD2 (5 bases). Per germline, CDR1 MDHEN and CDR2 SYDVKM. The V end lost 7 bases, the J end lost 5 bases, and 12 bases lay between the germline ends. This CDR3 has 12 amino acids. The CDR3 reads CASMIGVHEQYF. DNA of the CDR3: TGTGCCAGCATGATCGGGGTCCACGAGCAGTACTTC.